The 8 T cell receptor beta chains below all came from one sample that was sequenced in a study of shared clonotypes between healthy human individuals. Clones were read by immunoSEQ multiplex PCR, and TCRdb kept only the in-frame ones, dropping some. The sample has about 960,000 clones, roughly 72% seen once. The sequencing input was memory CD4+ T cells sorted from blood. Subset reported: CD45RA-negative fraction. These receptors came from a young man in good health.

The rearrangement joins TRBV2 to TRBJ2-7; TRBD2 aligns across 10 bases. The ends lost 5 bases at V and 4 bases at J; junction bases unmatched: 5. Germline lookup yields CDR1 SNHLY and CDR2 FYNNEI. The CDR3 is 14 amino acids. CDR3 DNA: TGTGCCAGCAGTACTCGGACTAGCGGATACGAGCAGTACTTC. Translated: CASSTRTSGYEQYF.

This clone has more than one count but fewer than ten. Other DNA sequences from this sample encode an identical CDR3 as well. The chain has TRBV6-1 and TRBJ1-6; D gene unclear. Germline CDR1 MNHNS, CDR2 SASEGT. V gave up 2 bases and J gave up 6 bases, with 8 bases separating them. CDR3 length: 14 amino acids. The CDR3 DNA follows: TGTGCCAGCAGTGAATTGGGTGGTAATTCACCCCTCCACTTT. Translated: CASSELGGNSPLHF.

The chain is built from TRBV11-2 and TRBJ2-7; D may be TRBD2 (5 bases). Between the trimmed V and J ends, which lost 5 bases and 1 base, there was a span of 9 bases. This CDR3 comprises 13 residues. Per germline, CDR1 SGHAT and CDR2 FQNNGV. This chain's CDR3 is CASSPGVSYEQYF. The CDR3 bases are TGTGCCAGCAGCCCCGGGGTGTCCTACGAGCAGTACTTC.

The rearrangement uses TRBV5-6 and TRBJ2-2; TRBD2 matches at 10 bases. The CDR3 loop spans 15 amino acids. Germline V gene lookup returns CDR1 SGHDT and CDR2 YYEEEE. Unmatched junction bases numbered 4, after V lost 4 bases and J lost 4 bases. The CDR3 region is CASSIGLAVTGELFF. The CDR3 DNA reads TGTGCCAGCAGCATAGGACTAGCGGTCACCGGGGAGCTGTTTTTT.

The CDR3 sequence: CASSFTDRELFF. The CDR3 region has the DNA TGTGCCAGCAGTTTTACTGACCGGGAGCTGTTTTTT. The chain carries TRBV27 and TRBJ2-2; the D is unclear. The ends were cut back, 3 bases at V and 9 bases at J, with 8 bases in the middle. There are 12 residues in the CDR3. Germline CDR1 MNHEY, CDR2 SMNVEV (reference sequence).

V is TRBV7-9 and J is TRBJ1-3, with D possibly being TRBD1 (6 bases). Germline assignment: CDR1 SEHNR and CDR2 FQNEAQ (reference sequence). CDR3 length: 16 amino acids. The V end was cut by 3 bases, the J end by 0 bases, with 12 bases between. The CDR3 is CASSLSRDTSGNTIYF. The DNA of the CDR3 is TGTGCCAGCAGCTTGAGCAGGGACACCTCTGGAAACACCATATATTTT.

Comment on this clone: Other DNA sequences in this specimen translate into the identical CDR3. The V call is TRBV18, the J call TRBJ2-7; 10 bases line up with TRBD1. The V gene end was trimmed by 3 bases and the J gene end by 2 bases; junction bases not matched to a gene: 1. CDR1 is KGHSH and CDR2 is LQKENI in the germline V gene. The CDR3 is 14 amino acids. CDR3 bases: TGTGCCAGCTCACCCGGACAGGGGGCCTACGAGCAGTACTTC. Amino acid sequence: CASSPGQGAYEQYF. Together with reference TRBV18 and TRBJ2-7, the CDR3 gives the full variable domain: NAGVMQNPRHLVRRRGQEARLRCSPMKGHSHVYWYRQLPEEGLKFMVYLQKENIIDESGMPKERFSAEFPKEGPSILRIQQVVRGDSAAYFCASSPGQGAYEQYFGPGTRLTVT.

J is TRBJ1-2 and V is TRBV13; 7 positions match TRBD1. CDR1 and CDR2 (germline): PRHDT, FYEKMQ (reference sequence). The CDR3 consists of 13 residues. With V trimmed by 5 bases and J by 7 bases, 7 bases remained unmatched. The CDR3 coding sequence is TGTGCCAGCAGCCGTGACAGGGATCGTGGCTACACCTTC. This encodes CASSRDRDRGYTF.